The present T cell receptor beta chain was sequenced within a study of radiotherapy plus CTLA-4 blockade in lung cancer (dated by TCRdb to the late 2010s). At the level of the whole study: Objective responses occurred in about 19% of enrolled patients, and about 30% achieved disease control. Broad study findings and their caveats: After treatment with radiotherapy and ipilimumab, TCR clones that originated in tumors expanded in peripheral blood. The strongest predictors of response were reported to be early dynamic shifts in blood T cell clones along with a rise in serum interferon-beta following radiation.

Receptor libraries were prepared by the immunoSEQ multiplex PCR assay. What TCRdb holds here is the immuneACCESS table cut down to in-frame rearrangements. Part of the clones is not present; checked against another copy, under half of the missing clones reflect an unresolved V gene, and the others are unexplained. The sample records some 62,000 clones, about 72% of which are singletons. Jointly, the top ten make up 4% to 5% of the sample. The study tested focal radiation therapy combined with CTLA-4 blockade (ipilimumab) in patients with chemo-refractory metastatic non-small-cell lung cancer. V is cut by 3 bases and J by 4 bases, and the space between the germline ends is 16 bases. The CDR3 holds 15 amino acids from the cysteine to the phenylalanine. The only DNA kept is the CDR3, 45 bases in frame from the first base. According to the germline V gene, CDR1 reads MRHNA and CDR2 reads SNTAGT. As regards this clone: The clone's antigen remains unknown. No qualities accompany the bases; no much larger clone lies one base away.

The chain joins TRBV6-4 to TRBJ2-7, with the D call perhaps TRBD1 or TRBD2, each one matching 5 bases. The sample was peripheral blood, taken from a patient treated with radiotherapy plus ipilimumab. The TCR was taken from a human donor with non-small cell lung cancer who had a complete response to radiotherapy plus ipilimumab. The DNA is as follows: TGTGCCAGCAGTGAATGGGCAGGGAGTAAGTACGAGCAGTACTTC. It encodes CASSEWAGSKYEQYF.